These T cell receptor beta chains were read from a single sample in a study of blood T cells in healthy people across ages. TCRdb re-called the 5' RACE reads with MiXCR, one entry per CDR3 protein. Of roughly 1.7 million distinct CDR3 sequences in the sample, about 35% are singletons; the top ten hold over 9%. Material for sequencing was blood. These receptors all come from a woman aged 25-40 years in good health. Each CDR3 is given with its conserved first and last residue. The D gene is left open where the match is weak. The size entry is marked missing in some rows and otherwise reads once, few, many or a size class.

cdr3_length clone_size j_call d_call v_call cdr3_nt cdr3_aa
16 NA TRBJ2-3 TRBD2 TRBV9 TGTGCCAGCAGCGTAGGGCAGCGGGGTGGCACAGATACGCAGTATTTT CASSVGQRGGTDTQYF
16 few TRBJ2-6 NA TRBV12-3/TRBV12-4 TGTGCCAGCAGTAAACCACAGGCTTCTGGGGCCAACGTCCTGACTTTC CASSKPQASGANVLTF
15 few TRBJ1-2 NA TRBV4-1 TGCGCCAGCAGCCAAGGGCGAGGGTCGCTCTATGGCTACACCTTC CASSQGRGSLYGYTF
16 few TRBJ2-1 NA TRBV7-3 TGTGCCAGCAGCTCCCAGGGGGGGGACCCTTGGGATGAGCAGTTCTTC CASSSQGGDPWDEQFF
15 NA TRBJ2-3 NA TRBV6-1 TGTGCCAGCAGTGATAGGCGGTCCTACACAGATACGCAGTATTTT CASSDRRSYTDTQYF
14 NA TRBJ2-3 NA TRBV5-1 TGCGCCGGCAGCTTGGTTTGGCTGTGGACGCCTCAGTATTTT CAGSLVWLWTPQYF
16 few TRBJ2-1 TRBD2 TRBV18 TGTGCCAGCTCACCAACAGCGGGAGGTACGTTGAATGAGCAGTTCTTC CASSPTAGGTLNEQFF
15 few TRBJ1-1 NA TRBV25-1 TGTGCCAGCAGTGAATCTCGGATAACAGACCCTGAAGCTTTCTTT CASSESRITDPEAFF
17 few TRBJ2-3 TRBD2 TRBV4-1 TGCGCCAGCAGCCCCCTTTCCCTGCGGGGGGGCCGAGATACGCAGTATTTT CASSPLSLRGGRDTQYF
11 many TRBJ2-1 NA TRBV11-2 TGTGCCTGCGAAACCTACAATGAGCAGTTCTTC CACETYNEQFF
15 NA TRBJ2-3 TRBD1 TRBV12-3/TRBV12-4 TGTGCCAGCAGTGACCGGGACAGGGGAACAGATACGCAGTATTTT CASSDRDRGTDTQYF
16 NA TRBJ1-2 TRBD1 TRBV6-1 TGTGCCAGCAGTGAAGATCCCGAGGGGGCCTACTATGGCTACACCTTC CASSEDPEGAYYGYTF
21 NA TRBJ2-3 NA TRBV20-1 TGCAGTGCTAGAACCCGCCCCCGGACGGGTCCGCGCACCCGAAGGAGGGATACGCAGTATTTT CSARTRPRTGPRTRRRDTQYF
16 few TRBJ1-5 NA TRBV20-1 TGCAGTGCTAGAGGTTTGGGACCTAATAGCAATCAGCCCCAGCATTTT CSARGLGPNSNQPQHF
15 NA TRBJ2-1 TRBD2 TRBV7-9 TGTGCCAGCAGCTTAGCGACTAGCGGGGGAGGAGAGCAGTTCTTC CASSLATSGGGEQFF